The 30 T cell receptor beta chains below all came from one sample that was sequenced in a study of blood T cells in healthy people across ages. Combining a sample-barcoded 5' primer with a J-beta primer mix, a second PCR ran for about 7 to 11 cycles. Each CDR3 protein gets one entry after TCRdb re-called the 5' RACE reads with MiXCR. There are 780,000 or so distinct CDR3 sequences in the sample; more than 20% occur only once, and approximately 4% lies in the top ten. These data also formed part of another study, on T cells of mothers and their children.

The specimen was blood. Source of these receptors: a boy between 10 and 17 years old in good health.

The rearrangement links TRBV24-1 to TRBJ2-5; 7 bases map to TRBD1. The J call may be in error: the DNA end matches TRBJ2-1 better. Germline-derived CDR1 and CDR2 are KGHDR and SFDVKD. CDR3 size: 14 residues. DNA for the CDR3: TGTGCCACCAGTGGACAGGGATCTGCCAATGAGCAGTTCTTC. Protein sequence: CATSGQGSANEQFF.

This clonotype was seen only a few times. V and J are TRBV15 and TRBJ2-5; tentatively, D is TRBD2 (6 bases). The length of the CDR3 is 16 residues. Germline values: CDR1 LNHNV, CDR2 YYDKDF (reference sequence). V lost 5 bases and J 4 bases, leaving 20 bases between the germline ends. The CDR3 DNA reads TGTGCCACCAGCCCCCCTCGGAGGGGCGGTCGAGAGACCCAGTACTTC. Translated: CATSPPRRGGRETQYF. Looking up the rest from reference TRBV15 and TRBJ2-5 gives the full variable domain: DAMVIQNPRYQVTQFGKPVTLSCSQTLNHNVMYWYQQKSSQAPKLLFHYYDKDFNNEADTPDNFQSRRPNTSFCFLDIRSPGLGDTAMYLCATSPPRRGGRETQYFGPGTRLLVL.

This clonotype was observed a handful of times. The chain is built from TRBV9 and TRBJ2-7; either TRBD1 or TRBD2 may fit D (5 bases each). CDR3 length: 14 amino acids. Germline-derived CDR1 and CDR2 are SGDLS and YYNGEE. Trimming cost V 4 bases and J 2 bases, with 13 bases left between them. CDR3 region: CASSPMGETYEQYF. The CDR3, as DNA: TGTGCCAGCAGCCCAATGGGGGAAACCTACGAGCAGTACTTC.

J is TRBJ2-3 and V is TRBV29-1; TRBD2 is a possible D gene (6 bases). The CDR3 covers 15 residues. CDR1 and CDR2 from the germline V gene are SQVTM and ANQGSEA. Trimming cost V 1 base and J 3 bases, with 14 bases left between them. CDR3: CSVEGDSVGTDTQYF. Written as DNA, the CDR3 is TGCAGCGTTGAAGGGGACTCAGTAGGGACAGATACGCAGTATTTT.

The chain recombines TRBV7-9 with TRBJ2-5, with a weak D call TRBD1 (7 bases). The germline V gene encodes CDR1 SEHNR and CDR2 FQNEAQ (reference sequence). The CDR3 sequence is 15 residues long. The germline V and J ends were trimmed by 2 bases and 4 bases, with 14 bases remaining between them. The CDR3 protein is CASSLRGTVGETQYF. As DNA, the CDR3 is TGTGCCAGCAGCTTACGCGGGACAGTAGGAGAGACCCAGTACTTC.

This clonotype has more than one count but fewer than ten. The chain has TRBV6-6 and TRBJ2-3; 8 bases align to TRBD1. The CDR3 covers 17 residues. Trimming at V came to 4 bases and at J to 2 bases, leaving 11 bases not matched to a gene. Per germline, CDR1 MNHNY and CDR2 SVGAGI (reference sequence). CDR3 DNA: TGTGCCAGCAGTTCCCCAGGGGGCTTAGGGAACACAGATACGCAGTATTTT. Residues: CASSSPGGLGNTDTQYF.

This clonotype was detected a few times. The chain is built from TRBV2 and TRBJ2-2; D is perhaps TRBD1 (6 bases). V lost 7 bases to trimming and J lost 4 bases, with 25 bases between them. Germline assignment: CDR1 SNHLY and CDR2 FYNNEI. There are 18 residues in the CDR3. The CDR3: CASTPKDRIQSGTGELFF. For the CDR3, the DNA is TGTGCCAGCACTCCGAAAGACAGGATCCAAAGTGGCACCGGGGAGCTGTTTTTT.

This chain uses TRBV15 with TRBJ2-6, with 9 bases fitting TRBD2. Trimming removed 1 base from V and 0 bases from J; junction bases left unmatched: 1. Looked up from germline, CDR1 is LNHNV and CDR2 is YYDKDF (reference sequence). This CDR3 spans 17 amino acids. This CDR3 reads CATSRGLAASGANVLTF. The CDR3 region has the DNA TGTGCCACCAGCAGAGGACTAGCGGCCTCTGGGGCCAACGTCCTGACTTTC. The full variable domain, in which reference TRBV15 and TRBJ2-6 provide the parts outside the CDR3, is DAMVIQNPRYQVTQFGKPVTLSCSQTLNHNVMYWYQQKSSQAPKLLFHYYDKDFNNEADTPDNFQSRRPNTSFCFLDIRSPGLGDTAMYLCATSRGLAASGANVLTFGAGSRLTVL.

V and J are TRBV6-5 and TRBJ2-7; D unclear. Germline V gene data show CDR1 as MNHEY and CDR2 as SVGAGI. The CDR3 has 16 residues. V lost 0 bases and J 2 bases, leaving 14 bases between the germline ends. CDR3 sequence: CASSYSLSGGPYEQYF. As DNA, the CDR3 is TGTGCCAGCAGTTACTCCTTATCCGGCGGCCCCTACGAGCAGTACTTC.

The sample holds a few counts of this clonotype. At one boundary the junction diverges from the germline segment, which might be a read error. The genes are TRBV7-9 and TRBJ1-1; no definite D call. The CDR3 runs to 15 residues. Germline lookup yields CDR1 SEHNR and CDR2 FQNEAQ (reference sequence). For the CDR3, the DNA is TGTGCCTGCAGCTTAATAGACAAGATGAACACTGAAGCTTTCTTT. Residues: CACSLIDKMNTEAFF.

J is TRBJ2-3 and V is TRBV29-1, with D unclear. Germline V gene lookup returns CDR1 SQVTM and CDR2 ANQGSEA. This CDR3 has 15 amino acids. Trimming took off 2 bases at V and 1 base at J, with 13 bases between the two ends. The DNA of the CDR3 is TGCAGCGTTGAATTAGTAACCGCTGGCACAGATACGCAGTATTTT. As protein: CSVELVTAGTDTQYF.

This clonotype has only a few counts. The CDR3 sequence is CASTARGVIRPDTQYF. The CDR3 DNA is TGCGCCAGCACCGCGCGGGGGGTTATAAGACCAGATACGCAGTATTTT. The rearrangement links TRBV5-1 to TRBJ2-3, with 8 bases fitting TRBD2. From germline, CDR1 is SGHRS and CDR2 YFSETQ. The CDR3 consists of 16 residues. V lost 6 bases, J lost 4 bases, and 13 bases stayed unmatched. Based on the CDR3 plus reference TRBV5-1 and TRBJ2-3, the full variable domain is KAGVTQTPRYLIKTRGQQVTLSCSPISGHRSVSWYQQTPGQGLQFLFEYFSETQRNKGNFPGRFSGRQFSNSRSEMNVSTLELGDSALYLCASTARGVIRPDTQYFGPGTRLTVL.

The J gene is TRBJ2-5, the V gene TRBV7-2; possible D gene TRBD1, 5 bases. The assigned J gene may be wrong: the sequence end matches TRBJ2-7 better. CDR1 and CDR2 from the germline V gene are SGHTA and FQGNSA. This CDR3 comprises 14 residues. The DNA for the CDR3 is TGTGCCAGCAGCTCCCAGACAGCATCCTACGAGCAGTACTTC. Amino acid sequence: CASSSQTASYEQYF.

Regarding this clonotype: A junction end diverges from the germline sequence, so it may reflect a read error. CDR3 nucleotides: TGTGCCGGCAGACCCACGCCAGGAAGGGGCGGGAGCAGGGATACGCAGTATTTT. The encoded protein is CAGRPTPGRGGSRDTQYF. The chain combines TRBV6-6 with TRBJ2-3, with 7 bases aligning to TRBD2. This CDR3 has 18 amino acids. Germline values: CDR1 MNHNY, CDR2 SVGAGI (reference sequence).

The chain has TRBV12-3 or TRBV12-4 and TRBJ1-4; 7 bases match TRBD1. V trimming: 3 bases; J trimming: 3 bases; junction bases outside the gene matches: 4. This CDR3 region has 15 residues. The CDR3 reads CASSFSGTANEKLFF. For the CDR3, the DNA is TGTGCCAGCAGTTTTAGCGGGACAGCTAATGAAAAACTGTTTTTT.

In the case of this clonotype: A much larger clone lies a single base off, so this may be a read error. This rearrangement joins TRBV7-2 to TRBJ2-1; the D gene is possibly TRBD2 (5 bases). The last part of the DNA fits TRBJ2-7 better; the J call may be wrong. The CDR3 is made up of 12 amino acids. The germline CDR1 and CDR2 sequences are SGHTA and FQGNSA. CDR3 loop: CASGRDGEGQYF. As DNA, the CDR3 is TGTGCCAGCGGCCGAGATGGCGAGGGACAGTACTTC.

There are a few counts of this clonotype. The rearrangement joins TRBV29-1 to TRBJ2-5; 11 positions match TRBD2. Gene TRBJ2-7 matches the end of the DNA better, so the J call may be wrong. The CDR3 is 18 residues long. Per the germline V gene, CDR1 is SQVTM and CDR2 is ANQGSEA. The chain's CDR3 is CSAKPGTSGRGKPYEQYF. The CDR3 nucleotides are TGCAGCGCGAAGCCCGGGACTAGCGGAAGGGGAAAACCCTACGAGCAGTACTTC.

The gene calls are TRBV20-1 and TRBJ2-1; D could derive from TRBD1 or TRBD2 (5 bases each). TRBJ2-5 matches the DNA end more closely, so the J call is doubtful. CDR1 DFQATT and CDR2 SNEGSKA come from the germline V gene (reference sequence). The CDR3 is 12 residues long. The CDR3 sequence: CSAWDGPGTQYF. The DNA for the CDR3 is TGCAGTGCTTGGGACGGCCCAGGGACCCAGTACTTC.

This clonotype was counted only a few times. The chain carries TRBV7-2 and TRBJ2-3; D not certain. The CDR3 runs 14 residues. V shed 2 bases and J shed 1 base, with 7 bases lying between them. Germline loops: CDR1 SGHTA, CDR2 FQGNSA. This CDR3 reads CASSLSVGTDTQYF. CDR3 DNA sequence: TGTGCCAGCAGCTTATCTGTCGGCACAGATACGCAGTATTTT. The entire variable domain, with the rest obtained from reference TRBV7-2 and TRBJ2-3, is as follows: GAGVSQSPSNKVTEKGKDVELRCDPISGHTALYWYRQSLGQGLEFLIYFQGNSAPDKSGLPSDRFSAERTGGSVSTLTIQRTQQEDSAVYLCASSLSVGTDTQYFGPGTRLTVL.

This chain joins TRBV29-1 and TRBJ2-3, with TRBD2 as a possible D gene (6 bases). V shed 4 bases and J shed 1 base, with 6 bases lying between them. The length of the CDR3 is 12 residues. Germline V gene data show CDR1 as SQVTM and CDR2 as ANQGSEA. CDR3 residues: CSVGEGTDTQYF. The CDR3 DNA is TGCAGCGTTGGGGAGGGCACAGATACGCAGTATTTT.

The sample holds many counts of this clonotype. The CDR3 is CSASPSGSYNEQFF. CDR3 in DNA: TGCAGTGCTAGTCCTAGCGGGAGTTACAATGAGCAGTTCTTC. This chain connects TRBV20-1 to TRBJ2-1, with 10 bases lining up with TRBD2. The germline gives CDR1 DFQATT, CDR2 SNEGSKA (reference sequence). The CDR3 covers 14 residues. Unmatched junction bases numbered 3, after V lost 3 bases and J lost 4 bases.

In this sample, this clonotype turned up a few times. The rearrangement uses TRBV5-5 and TRBJ2-4; D assignment may be TRBD1 or TRBD2 (5 bases each). The germline gives CDR1 SGHKS, CDR2 YYEKEE (reference sequence). The CDR3 spans 15 residues. V dropped 4 bases and J dropped 0 bases, with 11 bases sitting between them. The CDR3 region is CASSNRDLAKNIQYF. In nucleotides, the CDR3 is TGTGCCAGCAGCAACCGGGACCTAGCCAAAAACATTCAGTACTTC.

Only a few counts were recorded for this clonotype. This chain uses TRBV20-1 with TRBJ2-7; 7 bases match TRBD2. Germline lookup yields CDR1 DFQATT and CDR2 SNEGSKA (reference sequence). The CDR3 sequence is 15 residues long. With 0 bases clipped from V and 0 bases from J, the junction kept 5 bases outside the gene matches. This chain's CDR3 is CSARDSPSGSYEQYF. The CDR3, as DNA: TGCAGTGCTAGAGATTCCCCTAGCGGCTCCTACGAGCAGTACTTC.

This clonotype was counted between two and nine times. The genes are TRBV20-1 and TRBJ2-5, with 8 bases aligning to TRBD1. The tail of the sequence fits TRBJ2-7 better, so the J call may be wrong. CDR1 and CDR2 (germline): DFQATT, SNEGSKA (reference sequence). CDR3 length equals 14 residues. CDR3 in DNA: TGCAGTGCTAGATACACCGGACAGGGCAACGAGCAGTACTTC. Encoded protein: CSARYTGQGNEQYF.

V is TRBV7-2 and J is TRBJ2-3, with a tentative D call TRBD2 (6 bases). The CDR3 runs 14 residues. Germline lookup yields CDR1 SGHTA and CDR2 FQGNSA. Trimming left V 8 bases short and J 4 bases short, with 16 bases between. The CDR3 protein is CASCVTRSADTQYF. CDR3 DNA sequence: TGTGCCAGCTGTGTGACTAGATCGGCAGATACGCAGTATTTT.

V usage is TRBV7-2 and J usage is TRBJ2-3, with D uncertain. The germline V gene has CDR1 SGHTA and CDR2 FQGNSA. V was pared by 5 bases and J by 6 bases, with 9 bases between. This CDR3 spans 12 amino acids. The CDR3 here is CASSHPFDTQYF. For the CDR3, the DNA is TGTGCCAGCAGCCACCCTTTTGATACGCAGTATTTT.

The gene calls are TRBV19 and TRBJ1-2, with TRBD1 as a possible D gene (6 bases). This CDR3 region has 13 residues. Per germline, CDR1 LNHDA and CDR2 SQIVND (reference sequence). V was pared by 6 bases and J by 4 bases, with 12 bases between. CDR3 in DNA: TGTGCCAGTAGCCAGGGACACGCCTATGGCTACACCTTC. It codes for CASSQGHAYGYTF.

The chain recombines TRBV4-3 with TRBJ1-2, with no clear D. CDR3 size: 14 residues. Looked up from germline, CDR1 is LGHNA and CDR2 is YSLEER. Trimming took off 0 bases at V and 4 bases at J, with 9 bases between the two ends. CDR3: CASSQDRSGYGYTF. The DNA for the CDR3 is TGCGCCAGCAGCCAAGATCGGTCGGGCTATGGCTACACCTTC.

The chain has TRBV29-1 and TRBJ2-7, with TRBD1 identical over 7 bases. CDR3 length: 15 amino acids. Germline CDR1 reads SQVTM; CDR2 reads ANQGSEA. The V segment lost 1 base and the J segment 2 bases; nucleotides outside the gene matches: 8. The CDR3 region has the DNA TGCAGCGTTGAAGGGGTAGGGGGCTTTCCCTACGAGCAGTACTTC. Its translation is CSVEGVGGFPYEQYF.

The chain links TRBV7-6 to TRBJ2-5, with 7 positions matching TRBD2. After removal of 0 bases from V and 2 bases from J, the junction contained 3 bases not matched to a gene. Per the germline V gene, CDR1 is SGHVS and CDR2 is FNYEAQ. The CDR3 contains 15 residues. The CDR3 DNA reads as TGTGCCAGCAGCTTAGCGTGGGGGGGGCAAGAGACCCAGTACTTC. Residues: CASSLAWGGQETQYF.